Below, 5 T cell receptor beta chains from the same sample are listed, as sequenced in a study of early T cells in non-severe SARS-CoV-2 infection (dated by TCRdb to 2020 to 2022). Library generation was performed with 5' RACE. Sequenced using a NextSeq 500. Using fastp at Q25 and MiXCR, TCRdb reprocessed the public reads and kept productive beta chains. Rows with one shared CDR3 protein collapse into an entry with the most common genes and DNA. The sample profile shows some 71,000 distinct CDR3 sequences; less than 12% of them were found once. Roughly a sixth of the sample lies in the top ten. This specimen consisted of whole blood, obtained at baseline. The source is an adult who was a healthcare worker with PCR-confirmed SARS-CoV-2 infection or an uninfected control (not recorded which).

In its sample, this clonotype was seen many times. The rearrangement uses TRBV28 and TRBJ2-3; 13 bases line up with TRBD2. The CDR3 consists of 16 residues. Germline loops: CDR1 MDHEN, CDR2 SYDVKM. The trim removed 3 bases at V and 7 bases at J, leaving 7 bases unmatched. The CDR3 region is CASSFRTSGSGNTQYF. The CDR3 DNA sequence: TGTGCCAGCAGTTTCCGGACTAGCGGGAGTGGAAATACGCAGTATTTT.

This clonotype was detected ten times or more. The chain has TRBV19 and TRBJ2-5, with unresolved D. Trimming took off 5 bases at V and 2 bases at J, with 12 bases between the two ends. The germline gives CDR1 LNHDA, CDR2 SQIVND (reference sequence). The CDR3 has 14 amino acids. For the CDR3, the DNA is TGTGCCAGTAGTCCACTCCCAGTACAAGAGACCCAGTACTTC. Translating gives CASSPLPVQETQYF. Filled out from reference TRBV19 and TRBJ2-5, the complete variable domain reads DGGITQSPKYLFRKEGQNVTLSCEQNLNHDAMYWYRQDPGQGLRLIYYSQIVNDFQKGDIAEGYSVSREKKESFPLTVTSAQKNPTAFYLCASSPLPVQETQYFGPGTRLLVL.

The CDR3: CASSPPTGPQLNTEAFF. The CDR3 DNA reads as TGTGCCAGCAGCCCCCCCACAGGGCCTCAACTGAACACTGAAGCTTTCTTT. The chain combines TRBV9 with TRBJ1-1; TRBD1 might be the D (6 bases). The CDR3 totals 17 residues. V was trimmed by 4 bases and J by 0 bases, leaving 19 bases between them. Germline CDR1 is SGDLS and CDR2 is YYNGEE.

The chain is built from TRBV27 and TRBJ2-1; D unresolved. V gave up 3 bases and J gave up 6 bases, with 3 bases separating them. Germline CDR1 and CDR2: MNHEY and SMNVEV (reference sequence). The CDR3 totals 11 residues. As DNA, the CDR3 is TGTGCCAGCAGTTTTCGCAATGAGCAGTTCTTC. Translation gives CASSFRNEQFF.

The chain couples TRBV7-6 to TRBJ2-7; D assignment may be TRBD1 or TRBD2 (6 bases each). The CDR3 has 17 residues. Trimming shortened V by 1 base and J by 2 bases, and 18 bases separated the two germline ends. The V gene's germline CDR1 is SGHVS and CDR2 FNYEAQ. This chain's CDR3 is CASSLGDGTRTTYEQYF. The DNA of the CDR3 is TGTGCCAGCAGCTTAGGCGACGGGACACGGACTACCTACGAGCAGTACTTC.